This T cell receptor (beta chain) was observed in a study of T cells after yellow fever vaccination. Overall study results and limits: In post-booster samples, most primary-vaccination clones reappeared (around 95% CD4, over 70% CD8). Weaker in magnitude, the secondary response showed a faster peak on day 5 versus 15.

TCRdb processed the 5' RACE reads anew with MiXCR; each CDR3 protein has one entry. The table records 450,000 to 600,000 distinct CDR3 sequences, roughly 14% of them present only once. Comments on this clonotype: Its antigen is as yet unknown.

Trimming removed 4 bases at V and 3 bases at J, with 12 bases between. The CDR3 extends over 15 amino acids. CDR1 is MDHEN and CDR2 is SYDVKM in the germline V gene. The V and J genes are TRBV28 and TRBJ2-2, with D possibly being TRBD2 (5 bases). The TCR sequence derives from a man under 40 who received the YFV17D yellow fever vaccine. The source material was PBMCs, sampled on the day of the yellow fever booster vaccination. The CDR3 sequence is CASSSGGADTGELFF. The CDR3 DNA follows: TGTGCCAGCAGTTCAGGAGGCGCGGACACCGGGGAGCTGTTTTTT.